This passage covers 10 T cell receptor beta chains from one sample sequenced in a study of blood T cells in healthy people across ages. A J-beta primer mix and a sample-barcoded 5' primer were used in a second PCR of roughly 6 to 11 cycles. TCRdb re-derived calls from the 5' RACE reads in MiXCR, one entry per CDR3 protein. The data hold under 1,000,000 distinct CDR3 sequences, with roughly 35% observed a single time. Material: blood. These receptor sequences come from a man aged 18 to 29 in good health.

The gene calls are TRBV7-9 and TRBJ1-2, with D maybe TRBD1 (6 bases). CDR1 is SEHNR, CDR2 FQNEAQ, per germline (reference sequence). Trimming cost V 5 bases and J 4 bases, with 14 bases left between them. CDR3 length equals 14 residues. CDR3 DNA: TGTGCCAGCAGCGTAGAAGGGACACGCTATGGCTACACCTTC. It encodes CASSVEGTRYGYTF.

A note on this clonotype: This clone may be a read error of a much larger clone one base away. Given the absence of the conserved phenylalanine or tryptophan at the CDR3 end, a read error is likely. The chain recombines TRBV20-1 with TRBJ1-5; no firm D call. This CDR3 has 14 residues. CDR1 is DFQATT and CDR2 is SNEGSKA in the germline V gene (reference sequence). The V and J ends lost 0 bases and 7 bases respectively, with 13 bases between them. The CDR3 loop reads CSARDRAGDQPQHL. The CDR3 DNA follows: TGCAGTGCTAGAGATCGGGCAGGCGACCAGCCCCAGCATTTG.

V and J are TRBV20-1 and TRBJ1-1; D unclear. CDR3 length: 15 residues. Germline lookup yields CDR1 DFQATT and CDR2 SNEGSKA (reference sequence). Trimming cost V 6 bases and J 1 base, with 18 bases left between them. CDR3 coding DNA: TGCAGTGCCCAGGCGGCAGCCCGAAAGAACACTGAAGCTTTCTTT. It specifies CSAQAAARKNTEAFF.

CDR3 sequence reads: CASSQNRAYGYTF. The CDR3 DNA follows: TGCGCCAGCAGCCAGAATCGGGCTTATGGCTACACCTTC. This chain joins TRBV5-1 and TRBJ1-2; D is unresolved. CDR1 SGHRS and CDR2 YFSETQ come from the germline V gene. The V end lost 4 bases, the J end lost 5 bases, and 12 bases lay between the germline ends. There are 13 residues in the CDR3.

The chain uses TRBV20-1 and TRBJ1-5; 8 bases agree with TRBD1. The J segment lost 7 bases and the V segment lost 3 bases, leaving 5 bases of the junction unmatched. CDR1 and CDR2 (germline): DFQATT, SNEGSKA (reference sequence). The CDR3 runs 13 residues. As DNA, the CDR3 is TGCAGTGCTAGTCTACAGGGGGACCAGCCCCAGCATTTT. It specifies CSASLQGDQPQHF.

The chain employs TRBV28 and TRBJ1-1, with D unresolved. The germline CDR1 and CDR2 sequences are MDHEN and SYDVKM. CDR3 length: 13 amino acids. V was pared by 2 bases and J by 6 bases, with 10 bases between. The CDR3 DNA reads as TGTGCCAGCAGTTTAGGGATGCGGGCTGAAGCTTTCTTT. It yields the protein CASSLGMRAEAFF.

On this clonotype: At one boundary the junction diverges from the germline segment, which might be a read error. The V gene is TRBV6-2 or TRBV6-3, the J gene TRBJ1-6; 11 bases agree with TRBD1. The CDR3 covers 15 residues. Germline CDR1 is MNHEY and CDR2 is SVGEGT. The CDR3 DNA is TGTGCCGGCAGTTACTCCGGGACAGGGGGATCACCCCTCCACTTT. Translated, it gives CAGSYSGTGGSPLHF.

This clonotype appeared a few times. The chain is built from TRBV7-2 and TRBJ2-3, with a weak D call TRBD1 (5 bases). CDR3 length: 16 residues. V lost 2 bases and J 2 bases, leaving 14 bases between the germline ends. Germline assignment: CDR1 SGHTA and CDR2 FQGNSA. CDR3 DNA: TGTGCCAGCAGCTTAAGGGCTGGCAGGGCCACAGATACGCAGTATTTT. Protein product: CASSLRAGRATDTQYF.

In this sample, this clonotype turned up a few times. The chain is built from TRBV7-3 and TRBJ2-1; possible D gene TRBD2, 6 bases. This CDR3 comprises 12 residues. Deletions cut 5 bases from V and 9 bases from J, with 11 bases between. Germline CDR1 and CDR2: SGHTA and FQGTGA. CDR3 protein: CASSRPGGEQFF. The CDR3 nucleotides read TGTGCCAGCAGCCGACCCGGGGGTGAGCAGTTCTTC.

The chain couples TRBV12-3 or TRBV12-4 to TRBJ2-5; 7 bases are shared with TRBD2. The CDR3 is 13 residues long. The J segment lost 3 bases and the V segment lost 5 bases, leaving 3 bases of the junction unmatched. The CDR3 protein is CASSVLAEETQYF. The CDR3 bases are TGTGCCAGCAGTGTGCTAGCGGAAGAGACCCAGTACTTC.